One sample yielded the 29 T cell receptor beta chains listed below, sequenced in a study of T cells in Graves' hyperthyroidism and ophthalmopathy. TCR beta CDR3 regions were amplified from RNA transcripts. In the first-round RT-PCR of the TCR CDR3, the HTBI primer set was used. TCRdb passed the multiplex PCR reads through MiXCR, listing each CDR3 protein once. The table shows hundreds of thousands of distinct CDR3 sequences, with roughly 50% occurring only once. The sequencing input was peripheral blood or thyroid tissue (not recorded which). Receptor source: a woman under 30 with Graves' hyperthyroidism.

The V gene is TRBV7-9, the J gene TRBJ1-1; no reliable D call. The V end was cut by 11 bases, the J end by 2 bases, with 18 bases between. Looked up from germline, CDR1 is SEHNR and CDR2 is FQNEAQ (reference sequence). The length of the CDR3 is 14 residues. For the CDR3, the DNA is TGTGCCGGCACCTTAGTCGGCAAAAACACTGAAGCTTTCTTT. It translates to CAGTLVGKNTEAFF. The full variable domain, completed using reference TRBV7-9 and TRBJ1-1, is DTGVSQNPRHKITKRGQNVTFRCDPISEHNRLYWYRQTLGQGPEFLTYFQNEAQLEKSRLLSDRFSAERPKGSFSTLEIQRTEQGDSAMYLCAGTLVGKNTEAFFGQGTRLTVV.

The chain joins TRBV29-1 to TRBJ2-3, with 7 nucleotides matching TRBD1. There are 13 residues in the CDR3. Per the germline V gene, CDR1 is SQVTM and CDR2 is ANQGSEA. The J segment lost 5 bases and the V segment lost 7 bases, leaving 9 bases of the junction unmatched. The CDR3, as DNA: TGCAGCGGGAACAGGGGAGAGCTAGATACGCAGTATTTT. Protein sequence: CSGNRGELDTQYF.

Ten or more counts support this clonotype. Written as DNA, the CDR3 is TGCAGCGTTGCAGGGGGTACTTCTGGAAACACCATATATTTT. It codes for CSVAGGTSGNTIYF. The genes are TRBV29-1 and TRBJ1-3; 7 bases are a match to TRBD1. Germline V gene data show CDR1 as SQVTM and CDR2 as ANQGSEA. The CDR3 runs 14 residues. V dropped 4 bases and J dropped 1; count of bases not matched to a gene: 4.

This clonotype was seen a few times. This chain connects TRBV5-1 to TRBJ1-3; D is unclear. With 0 bases removed from V and 3 bases from J, the gap between germline ends came to 7 bases. CDR1 and CDR2 from the germline V gene are SGHRS and YFSETQ. There are 14 residues in the CDR3. The chain's CDR3 is CASSLADVGNTIYF. CDR3 coding DNA: TGCGCCAGCAGCTTGGCGGATGTTGGAAACACCATATATTTT.

This clonotype was found once. The rearrangement links TRBV7-9 to TRBJ2-7; 9 bases align to TRBD1. The J segment lost 10 bases and the V segment lost 5 bases, leaving 12 bases of the junction unmatched. Germline CDR1 is SEHNR and CDR2 is FQNEAQ (reference sequence). The CDR3 has 14 residues. CDR3 amino acids: CASSVGQGRGAQYF. The CDR3 DNA sequence: TGTGCCAGCAGCGTCGGACAGGGGCGAGGGGCCCAGTACTTC.

This clonotype has ten or more counts. V is TRBV29-1 and J is TRBJ1-3; D perhaps matches TRBD1 (6 bases). V lost 4 bases and J lost 3, with 13 bases in between. This CDR3 has 14 residues. Germline values: CDR1 SQVTM, CDR2 ANQGSEA. CDR3 nucleotides: TGCAGCGTTGTAGACAGGCGGATTGGAAACACCATATATTTT. Translation gives CSVVDRRIGNTIYF.

To note about this clonotype: The junction does not match germline at one end; this may be a read error. In nucleotides, the CDR3 is TGTGCCGGCAGCTTTGAACCGTTTAATGAAAAACTGTTTTTT. It specifies CAGSFEPFNEKLFF. V is TRBV11-2 and J is TRBJ1-4, with D uncertain. Looked up from germline, CDR1 is SGHAT and CDR2 is FQNNGV. CDR3 length equals 14 residues. Complete variable domain (other parts from reference TRBV11-2 and TRBJ1-4): EAGVAQSPRYKIIEKRQSVAFWCNPISGHATLYWYQQILGQGPKLLIQFQNNGVVDDSQLPKDRFSAERLKGVDSTLKIQPAKLEDSAVYLCAGSFEPFNEKLFFGSGTQLSVL.

This clonotype has a count of ten or more. The rearrangement links TRBV10-3 to TRBJ1-1; D is possibly TRBD1 (6 bases). CDR1 and CDR2 (germline): ENHRY, SYGVKD. V gave up 5 bases and J gave up 3 bases, with 10 bases separating them. CDR3 size: 13 residues. The CDR3 nucleotides are TGTGCCATCAGTTTACAGGGCCACACTGAAGCTTTCTTT. Protein: CAISLQGHTEAFF.

The chain has TRBV10-2 and TRBJ1-5; D is ambiguous. In germline, CDR1 is WSHSY, CDR2 SAAADI. The CDR3 sequence is 11 residues long. V was shortened by 0 bases and J by 11 bases, with 5 bases between the two germline ends. The CDR3 protein is CASSESVAQHF. The CDR3 region has the DNA TGCGCCAGCAGTGAGTCAGTCGCCCAGCATTTT.

This clonotype was recorded at least ten times. The J gene is TRBJ2-5, the V gene TRBV2; either TRBD1 or TRBD2 may supply D (5 bases each). CDR1 is SNHLY, CDR2 FYNNEI, per germline. The V gene lost 6 bases and the J gene lost 4 bases, with 18 bases spanning the gap. The CDR3 consists of 15 residues. The CDR3 is CASRPGRRLRETQYF. The CDR3 nucleotides are TGTGCCAGCAGGCCGGGACGCCGCCTACGAGAGACCCAGTACTTC.

This clonotype has a count of ten or more. At one of its ends the junction is not consistent with the germline gene, which may arise from a read error. The rearrangement links TRBV20-1 to TRBJ1-4; unclear D gene. Germline V gene lookup returns CDR1 DFQATT and CDR2 SNEGSKA (reference sequence). The CDR3 extends over 10 amino acids. The DNA for the CDR3 is TGCAGCCCACTGGCGGAAAACCTCATTTTT. As protein: CSPLAENLIF.

The CDR3 DNA follows: TGTGCCAGCAGCCGAGGCGGGAGTGAAGCTTTCTTT. It specifies CASSRGGSEAFF. The rearrangement uses TRBV7-9 and TRBJ1-1; no firm D call. V shed 5 bases and J shed 7 bases, with 11 bases lying between them. The CDR3 runs 12 residues. Germline CDR1 reads SEHNR; CDR2 reads FQNEAQ (reference sequence).

With respect to this clonotype: A much larger clone lies one base from this, so it may be a read error. V and J are TRBV7-3 and TRBJ2-5; TRBD2 agrees at 8 bases. CDR1 and CDR2 (germline): SGHTA, FQGTGA. The CDR3 spans 16 residues. The CDR3, as DNA: TGTGCCAGCATTACAGCGGGAGATTCCTCCCAAGAGGCCCAGTACTTC. As protein: CASITAGDSSQEAQYF.

V and J are TRBV20-1 and TRBJ1-5; D unresolved. Germline V gives CDR1 DFQATT, CDR2 SNEGSKA (reference sequence). The CDR3 has 15 residues. Trimming took off 2 bases at V and 0 bases at J, with 11 bases between the two ends. CDR3 nucleotide sequence: TGCAGTGCTAGATCGTTGCGGCTTAGCAATCAGCCCCAGCATTTT. Protein: CSARSLRLSNQPQHF.

The sample holds a few counts of this clonotype. The chain is built from TRBV7-4 and TRBJ1-1, with TRBD1 identical over 10 bases. CDR1 and CDR2 from the germline V gene are SGHVT and SQSDAQ. V trimming: 5 bases; J trimming: 5 bases; junction bases outside the gene matches: 8. The CDR3 loop spans 15 amino acids. CDR3 loop: CASSRRQGAVTEAFF. Written as DNA, the CDR3 is TGTGCCAGCAGCCGGAGACAGGGGGCCGTAACTGAAGCTTTCTTT.

The chain is built from TRBV19 and TRBJ1-2; 7 bases line up with TRBD1. The germline CDR1 and CDR2 sequences are LNHDA and SQIVND (reference sequence). Unmatched junction bases numbered 8, after V lost 5 bases and J lost 5 bases. The CDR3 has 14 amino acids. Here the CDR3 reads CASSSLTRGYGYTF. The DNA for the CDR3 is TGTGCCAGTAGTTCCCTGACCAGGGGGTATGGCTACACCTTC.

There are many counts of this clonotype. The rearrangement links TRBV24-1 to TRBJ1-1, with D maybe TRBD1 (5 bases). CDR3 length: 14 residues. CDR1 and CDR2 from the germline V gene are KGHDR and SFDVKD. Trimming removed 8 bases from V and 1 base from J, with 13 bases in between. As DNA, the CDR3 is TGTGCCACCAAGGGACGGGCGGAGAACACTGAAGCTTTCTTT. Encoded protein: CATKGRAENTEAFF.

For this clonotype: This CDR3 is missing its conserved last phenylalanine or tryptophan, likely due to a read error. The rearrangement joins TRBV10-3 to TRBJ1-1, with D perhaps matching TRBD1 (6 bases). This CDR3 has 16 amino acids. The V end was cut by 3 bases, the J end by 0 bases, with 14 bases between. Germline-derived CDR1 and CDR2 are ENHRY and SYGVKD. The CDR3 DNA reads as TGTGCCATCAGTGATCAGGGGAGAAAGATGAACACTGAAGCTTTCTCT. It specifies CAISDQGRKMNTEAFS.

The chain couples TRBV6-5 to TRBJ1-6; D gene uncertain. The germline V and J ends were trimmed by 3 bases and 7 bases, with 10 bases remaining between them. Germline lookup yields CDR1 MNHEY and CDR2 SVGAGI. CDR3 size: 14 residues. DNA of the CDR3: TGTGCCAGCAGTTATGGGAATTGGAATTCACCCCTCCACTTT. It codes for CASSYGNWNSPLHF.

This clonotype was counted a few times. V gene TRBV24-1 combines with J gene TRBJ2-2; 11 bases are shared with TRBD2. The germline V gene encodes CDR1 KGHDR and CDR2 SFDVKD. V was clipped by 4 bases and J by 3 bases; unmatched bases: 3. This CDR3 spans 16 amino acids. CDR3 in DNA: TGTGCCACCAGTGACTTACTAGCGGGAGACACCGGGGAGCTGTTTTTT. It is translated as CATSDLLAGDTGELFF.

The J gene is TRBJ1-1, the V gene TRBV11-1; D remains unclear. Trimming shortened V by 5 bases and J by 6 bases, and 13 bases separated the two germline ends. The V gene's germline CDR1 is SGHAT and CDR2 FQDESV (reference sequence). The CDR3 is 13 residues long. Here the CDR3 reads CASSGANRPEAFF. The CDR3 DNA reads as TGTGCCAGCAGCGGAGCGAATCGGCCTGAAGCTTTCTTT.

The chain couples TRBV15 to TRBJ1-4; D is uncertain. Germline values: CDR1 LNHNV, CDR2 YYDKDF (reference sequence). The CDR3 is 13 residues long. V was shortened by 0 bases and J by 13 bases, with 12 bases between the two germline ends. CDR3: CATSRDRVSRLFF. For the CDR3, the DNA is TGTGCCACCAGCAGAGATCGGGTGAGCAGACTGTTTTTT. Complete variable domain (other parts from reference TRBV15 and TRBJ1-4): DAMVIQNPRYQVTQFGKPVTLSCSQTLNHNVMYWYQQKSSQAPKLLFHYYDKDFNNEADTPDNFQSRRPNTSFCFLDIRSPGLGDTAMYLCATSRDRVSRLFFGSGTQLSVL.

In its sample, this clonotype was seen a few times. V is TRBV20-1 and J is TRBJ1-4, with 10 bases that match TRBD1. This CDR3 comprises 14 residues. Germline CDR1 is DFQATT and CDR2 is SNEGSKA (reference sequence). V was pared by 5 bases and J by 17 bases, with 17 bases of the junction left unmatched. The CDR3, as DNA: TGCAGTGCTCGCTCCGGGACAGGGGCCGCGGAGGGATTTTTT. This encodes CSARSGTGAAEGFF.

With regard to this clonotype: The germline gene is not matched at one end of the junction; a read error may be the cause. The chain recombines TRBV6-1 with TRBJ1-2; unclear D gene. This CDR3 contains 14 residues. Per germline, CDR1 MNHNS and CDR2 SASEGT. The CDR3 DNA sequence: TGTGCCATCAGTGAAGCACTCGGTAGCTATGACTACACCTTC. Amino acids: CAISEALGSYDYTF.

This chain joins TRBV12-5 and TRBJ2-7; D is tentatively TRBD1 or TRBD2 (5 bases each). Germline CDR1 reads LGHNT; CDR2 reads FRNRAP. Trimming cost V 4 bases and J 6 bases, with 16 bases left between them. This CDR3 region has 14 residues. The CDR3 DNA is TGTGCTAGTGGTTCGGCCCCGGGACGTTTCGAGCAGTACTTC. Translated: CASGSAPGRFEQYF.

On this clonotype: The junction departs from the called germline gene at one end, perhaps through a read error. The chain carries TRBV25-1 and TRBJ1-3; D perhaps matches TRBD1 (6 bases). The CDR3 has 15 amino acids. CDR1 and CDR2 (germline): MGHDK, SYGVNS. CDR3 DNA sequence: TGTGCCAGCAGCCGAAGACAGGCTTCTGAAAACACCATATATTTT. Amino acid sequence: CASSRRQASENTIYF.

In this sample, this clonotype turned up many times. The chain joins TRBV29-1 to TRBJ1-1; D not resolved. V was clipped by 4 bases and J by 6 bases, with 6 bases between them. This CDR3 has 10 amino acids. The germline V gene has CDR1 SQVTM and CDR2 ANQGSEA. The DNA for the CDR3 is TGCAGCGTTGTTATCTCTGAAGCTTTCTTT. This sequence encodes CSVVISEAFF.

Comments on this clonotype: A much larger clone lies one base from this, so it may be a read error. The chain has TRBV2 and TRBJ1-1; no clear D gene. Germline V gene lookup returns CDR1 SNHLY and CDR2 FYNNEI. This CDR3 is 14 amino acids long. The CDR3, as DNA: TGTGCCAGCACCGGTCCGGGGTGGACCACTGGAGCTTTCTTT. This encodes CASTGPGWTTGAFF.

This clonotype showed up many times. The genes are TRBV15 and TRBJ2-5; no firm D call. Trimming cost V 8 bases and J 2 bases, with 12 bases left between them. There are 13 residues in the CDR3. CDR1 and CDR2 (germline): LNHNV, YYDKDF (reference sequence). The CDR3 sequence: CATPDRNQETQYF. DNA for the CDR3: TGTGCCACCCCGGACCGAAATCAAGAGACCCAGTACTTC. The full variable domain, with the rest looked up from reference TRBV15 and TRBJ2-5, is DAMVIQNPRYQVTQFGKPVTLSCSQTLNHNVMYWYQQKSSQAPKLLFHYYDKDFNNEADTPDNFQSRRPNTSFCFLDIRSPGLGDTAMYLCATPDRNQETQYFGPGTRLLVL.